The 19 T cell receptor beta chains below were found in one sample sequenced in a study of OX40 agonist ivuxolimab in advanced cancers. Using immunoSEQ multiplex PCR, the repertoire was profiled, and TCRdb retains in-frame clones only, with some absent. Among 68,000 or so clones listed, 65% to 90% were seen once. The sequenced sample was CD4+ or CD8+ T cells sorted from blood, obtained in a trial of the OX40 agonist ivuxolimab. The receptors originated from an adult with an advanced solid tumor such as melanoma, head and neck, liver or kidney cancer.

V gene TRBV6-5 combines with J gene TRBJ2-5; tentatively, D is TRBD1 or TRBD2 (6 bases each). CDR1 is MNHEY and CDR2 is SVGAGI in the germline V gene. The V end was cut by 5 bases, the J end by 5 bases, with 12 bases between. The CDR3 is made up of 13 amino acids. Here the CDR3 DNA reads TGTGCCAGCAGTGGGGGGCCGGGGGAGACCCAGTACTTC. This translates into CASSGGPGETQYF.

This chain links TRBV10-3 with TRBJ2-3, with TRBD1 identical over 7 bases. V trimming: 10 bases; J trimming: 4 bases; junction bases outside the gene matches: 14. This CDR3 spans 15 amino acids. Germline V gives CDR1 ENHRY, CDR2 SYGVKD. CDR3 bases: TGTGCCAGCCTTAGTATAGGGGGCCGGGCAGATACGCAGTATTTT. It is translated as CASLSIGGRADTQYF.

With regard to this clone: At the DNA level, this CDR3 is encoded by other sequences in the same sample as well. The gene calls are TRBV6-6 and TRBJ2-5, with D unresolved. The CDR3 runs to 14 residues. Germline CDR1 is MNHNY and CDR2 is SVGAGI (reference sequence). V was pared by 2 bases and J by 2 bases, with 9 bases between. This CDR3 is CASSYSLFQETQYF. DNA for the CDR3: TGTGCCAGCAGTTACAGCCTATTTCAAGAGACCCAGTACTTC.

The V call is TRBV11-2, the J call TRBJ1-6; D is uncertain. This CDR3 is built from 14 residues. CDR1 and CDR2 from the germline V gene are SGHAT and FQNNGV. Trimming removed 1 base at V and 9 bases at J, with 10 bases between. The CDR3 nucleotides are TGTGCCAGCAGCTTAGGGGTGTCTGGTTCACCCCTCCACTTT. Translated, it gives CASSLGVSGSPLHF.

This chain connects TRBV7-2 to TRBJ2-3; tentative D call: TRBD2 (6 bases). From germline, CDR1 is SGHTA and CDR2 FQGNSA. This CDR3 has 14 amino acids. Trimming stripped 1 base from V and 10 bases from J, with 15 bases between. The CDR3 reads CASSLVIGGAAQYF. The CDR3 nucleotides are TGTGCCAGCAGCTTAGTGATCGGGGGTGCGGCGCAGTATTTT. Using reference TRBV7-2 and TRBJ2-3 for the parts outside the CDR3, the full variable domain is GAGVSQSPSNKVTEKGKDVELRCDPISGHTALYWYRQSLGQGLEFLIYFQGNSAPDKSGLPSDRFSAERTGGSVSTLTIQRTQQEDSAVYLCASSLVIGGAAQYFGPGTRLTVL.

This clone was recorded only once. This rearrangement joins TRBV5-1 to TRBJ1-2; weak D call: TRBD1 (5 bases). The CDR3 extends over 13 amino acids. The germline V gene encodes CDR1 SGHRS and CDR2 YFSETQ. V lost 4 bases to trimming and J lost 7 bases, with 14 bases between them. Here the CDR3 reads CASSVPGTAGYTF. For the CDR3, the DNA is TGCGCCAGCAGCGTCCCCGGGACGGCTGGCTACACCTTC. The variable domain in full, completed from reference TRBV5-1 and TRBJ1-2, reads KAGVTQTPRYLIKTRGQQVTLSCSPISGHRSVSWYQQTPGQGLQFLFEYFSETQRNKGNFPGRFSGRQFSNSRSEMNVSTLELGDSALYLCASSVPGTAGYTFGSGTRLTVV.

The gene calls are TRBV5-1 and TRBJ2-2, with TRBD1 as a possible D gene (5 bases). Germline V gives CDR1 SGHRS, CDR2 YFSETQ. Trimming pared 1 base from V and 2 bases from J, leaving 9 bases between. This CDR3 is built from 15 residues. The CDR3 spells CASSLRTGNTGELFF. The CDR3 DNA reads as TGCGCCAGCAGCTTGCGTACAGGCAACACCGGGGAGCTGTTTTTT. The variable domain in full, with the rest retrieved from reference TRBV5-1 and TRBJ2-2, is KAGVTQTPRYLIKTRGQQVTLSCSPISGHRSVSWYQQTPGQGLQFLFEYFSETQRNKGNFPGRFSGRQFSNSRSEMNVSTLELGDSALYLCASSLRTGNTGELFFGEGSRLTVL.

The V and J genes are TRBV19 and TRBJ2-1, with D tentatively TRBD1 (6 bases). Trimming removed 2 bases at V and 4 bases at J, with 12 bases between. This CDR3 has 15 residues. Germline CDR1 and CDR2: LNHDA and SQIVND (reference sequence). For the CDR3, the DNA is TGTGCCAGTAGTATAAAACAGGGAAATTACAATGAGCAGTTCTTC. It encodes CASSIKQGNYNEQFF.

The gene calls are TRBV6-1 and TRBJ1-1; the match to TRBD1 covers 8 bases. The germline V gene encodes CDR1 MNHNS and CDR2 SASEGT. V gave up 4 bases and J gave up 0 bases; unmatched junction bases: 7. The CDR3 length is 16 residues. Written as DNA, the CDR3 is TGTGCCAGCAGTGTCTACTCAGGGGGCCTGAACACTGAAGCTTTCTTT. Translating it yields CASSVYSGGLNTEAFF.

The CDR3 DNA reads TGTGCCAGCAGCGTAGCCCACGGACAGGGACGTATCAACTATGGCTACACCTTC. This translates into CASSVAHGQGRINYGYTF. The J gene is TRBJ1-2, the V gene TRBV9, with TRBD1 matching 8 bases. Germline V gene sequence: CDR1 SGDLS, CDR2 YYNGEE. Germline trimming cut 0 bases from V and 2 bases from J; bases unmatched to any gene: 12. This CDR3 has 18 amino acids.

This rearrangement joins TRBV6-5 to TRBJ1-2; the D is unclear. CDR1 is MNHEY and CDR2 is SVGAGI in the germline V gene. This CDR3 contains 14 residues. The V gene lost 4 bases and the J gene lost 3 bases, with 12 bases spanning the gap. The CDR3 region is CASSWAGPDYGYTF. The CDR3 bases are TGTGCCAGCAGTTGGGCCGGGCCCGACTATGGCTACACCTTC.

The chain uses TRBV6-5 and TRBJ2-3; 8 nucleotides match TRBD2. Germline CDR1 is MNHEY and CDR2 is SVGAGI. Trimming took 6 bases from V and 2 from J; bases not matched to a gene: 4. This CDR3 has 14 amino acids. The CDR3 spells CASSHGGATDTQYF. The DNA for the CDR3 is TGTGCCAGCAGCCACGGGGGGGCCACAGATACGCAGTATTTT.

The chain combines TRBV14 with TRBJ1-1; D is possibly TRBD1 (5 bases). V lost 0 bases and J 1 base, leaving 15 bases between the germline ends. Germline-derived CDR1 and CDR2 are SGHDN and FVKESK. The CDR3 consists of 17 residues. The CDR3 DNA follows: TGTGCCAGCAGCCAAGATTTAAGGGGCGCCGGGAACACTGAAGCTTTCTTT. Translated: CASSQDLRGAGNTEAFF.

The chain links TRBV7-9 to TRBJ2-7; tentative D call: TRBD2 (5 bases). V was cut by 2 bases and J by 0 bases, with 8 bases left in between. The CDR3 has 14 residues. Germline-derived CDR1 and CDR2 are SEHNR and FQNEAQ (reference sequence). CDR3 coding DNA: TGTGCCAGCAGCTTAACGGGGAACTCCTACGAGCAGTACTTC. This codes for CASSLTGNSYEQYF.

Comment on this clone: At one end the junction does not follow the germline gene, possibly because of a read error. The J gene is TRBJ1-1, the V gene TRBV10-2; D call uncertain. CDR1 and CDR2 from the germline V gene are WSHSY and SAAADI. There are 12 residues in the CDR3. CDR3 amino acids: CVSSESLRETFF. The CDR3 DNA reads as TGCGTCAGCAGTGAGTCTTTACGAGAAACTTTCTTT.

The chain uses TRBV18 and TRBJ2-5; D is undetermined. The CDR3 sequence is 13 residues long. Trimming took 6 bases from V and 4 from J, leaving 12 bases between them. CDR1 is KGHSH, CDR2 LQKENI, per germline. CDR3 sequence (DNA): TGTGCCAGCTCCCTAGGGAAGGGAGAGACCCAGTACTTC. Its translation: CASSLGKGETQYF.

This clone was observed once. The chain recombines TRBV19 with TRBJ1-1, with 10 bases lining up with TRBD1. Germline-derived CDR1 and CDR2 are LNHDA and SQIVND (reference sequence). This CDR3 contains 14 residues. After removal of 7 bases from V and 4 bases from J, the junction contained 6 bases not matched to a gene. The CDR3 DNA is TGTGCCAGTAACCGGGACAGGGGTGGCACTGAAGCTTTCTTT. This encodes CASNRDRGGTEAFF.

The chain combines TRBV25-1 with TRBJ1-2, with D tentatively TRBD1 (5 bases). The germline gives CDR1 MGHDK, CDR2 SYGVNS. V was trimmed by 8 bases and J by 4 bases, leaving 11 bases between them. This CDR3 has 12 residues. DNA of the CDR3: TGTGCCAGCCGGGACGGGGCCTATGGCTACACCTTC. It encodes CASRDGAYGYTF.

V is TRBV2 and J is TRBJ1-5, with D perhaps TRBD1 (5 bases). The V gene lost 8 bases and the J gene lost 2 bases, with 19 bases spanning the gap. The CDR3 spans 16 residues. Germline V lookup: CDR1 SNHLY, CDR2 FYNNEI. The CDR3 DNA follows: TGTGCCAGCCGACGGGAAATCCGGGACGGCAATCAGCCCCAGCATTTT. This translates into CASRREIRDGNQPQHF.